The 26 T cell receptor beta chains given below trace back to one sample, sequenced in a study of response to subunit inactivated influenza vaccine (dated by TCRdb to 2016 to 2018). The meaning of the sample's time point label: around 42 days after influenza vaccine administration. Library construction relied on RT-PCR. Reads for this sample came from an Illumina HiSeq 2500. Through fastp at Q25 and MiXCR, TCRdb rebuilt clones from the public reads, retaining in-frame beta chains. Each record represents a unique CDR3 protein, reported with the most common genes and DNA among its rows. The sample profile shows 540,000 or so distinct CDR3 sequences; over 10% of them were found once. The ten largest clones represent about an eighth of the sample. Sequences were derived from PBMCs from blood, sampled 45 days after vaccination. These receptors were obtained from a man aged 50-60 years who received an inactivated influenza vaccine. Donor details come from another sample of the same person, matched by shared clones.

This clonotype has more than one count but fewer than ten. The chain carries TRBV12-3 or TRBV12-4 and TRBJ2-1, with a tentative D call TRBD2 (5 bases). The V gene lost 4 bases and the J gene lost 0 bases, with 13 bases spanning the gap. The CDR3 is made up of 16 amino acids. The CDR3 nucleotides are TGTGCCAGCAGTTACCGTCCGGGGAGCTCCTACAATGAGCAGTTCTTC. It specifies CASSYRPGSSYNEQFF.

This clonotype was detected only a few times. The chain is built from TRBV5-1 and TRBJ1-3; D is unclear. This CDR3 region has 16 residues. Looked up from germline, CDR1 is SGHRS and CDR2 is YFSETQ. V lost 1 base and J lost 2, with 13 bases in between. The CDR3 here is CASSLSGNVAGNTIYF. The CDR3 nucleotides read TGCGCCAGCAGCTTGAGTGGCAACGTCGCTGGAAACACCATATATTTT.

The chain employs TRBV20-1 and TRBJ2-1, with 7 bases aligning to TRBD1. Trimming cost V 5 bases and J 4 bases; bases outside gene matches: 8. The CDR3 is 14 residues long. CDR1 is DFQATT, CDR2 SNEGSKA, per germline (reference sequence). The CDR3 protein is CSAGRGGSYNEQFF. The CDR3 DNA reads TGCAGTGCTGGCCGAGGGGGCAGTTACAATGAGCAGTTCTTC.

This rearrangement joins TRBV6-2 or TRBV6-3 to TRBJ1-2, with D possibly being TRBD1 (5 bases). The V and J ends lost 7 bases and 0 bases respectively, with 18 bases between them. There are 16 residues in the CDR3. Germline CDR1 and CDR2: MNHEY and SVGEGT. CDR3 loop: CASNRARDYANYGYTF. CDR3 DNA sequence: TGTGCCAGCAATCGGGCCAGGGACTATGCTAACTATGGCTACACCTTC.

At least ten counts were recorded for this clonotype. The chain is built from TRBV20-1 and TRBJ2-3, with 10 bases fitting TRBD2. Germline V gene data show CDR1 as DFQATT and CDR2 as SNEGSKA (reference sequence). The CDR3 sequence is 16 residues long. Losses at the gene ends were 0 bases for V and 4 bases for J; bases not matched to a gene: 7. As DNA, the CDR3 is TGCAGTGCTAGAGATTGGAGCGGGGGGGCCTCAGATACGCAGTATTTT. Encoded protein: CSARDWSGGASDTQYF.

This clonotype showed up just a few times. The chain carries TRBV20-1 and TRBJ2-7; tentatively, D is TRBD2 (5 bases). V lost 6 bases and J 0 bases, leaving 15 bases between the germline ends. This CDR3 has 14 amino acids. The germline CDR1 and CDR2 sequences are DFQATT and SNEGSKA (reference sequence). The CDR3 loop is CSAGGLRSSYEQYF. The CDR3, as DNA: TGCAGTGCGGGCGGACTCCGAAGCTCCTACGAGCAGTACTTC.

The chain has TRBV12-3 or TRBV12-4 and TRBJ1-4, with a weak D call TRBD1 (5 bases). This CDR3 comprises 14 residues. Trimming removed 5 bases at V and 6 bases at J, with 13 bases between. CDR3 DNA: TGTGCCAGCAGTGTTAACCCCAGGGATGAAAAACTGTTTTTT. Translation gives CASSVNPRDEKLFF.

This chain links TRBV29-1 with TRBJ1-5; D call uncertain. The CDR3 contains 13 residues. The V gene's germline CDR1 is SQVTM and CDR2 ANQGSEA. V was clipped by 4 bases and J by 4 bases, with 11 bases between them. The CDR3 is CSVADQTNQPQHF. CDR3 in DNA: TGCAGCGTTGCCGATCAGACAAATCAGCCCCAGCATTTT.

This sequence joins TRBV4-1 and TRBJ2-2; 8 nucleotides agree with TRBD2. The germline CDR1 and CDR2 sequences are MGHRA and YSYEKL. J gave up 7 bases and V 4 bases, and 11 bases lay outside the gene matches. The CDR3 spans 16 residues. The CDR3 DNA follows: TGCGCCAGCAGCCCACCGGGGGGGGGCCATTTCGGGGAGCTGTTTTTT. Translated, it gives CASSPPGGGHFGELFF.

This sequence joins TRBV27 and TRBJ2-7; D gene ambiguous. Trimming removed 4 bases at V and 0 bases at J, with 13 bases between. The CDR3 has 15 residues. CDR1 MNHEY and CDR2 SMNVEV come from the germline V gene (reference sequence). This CDR3 reads CASSCFQTSSYEQYF. The CDR3 nucleotides read TGTGCCAGCAGTTGTTTCCAAACGAGCTCCTACGAGCAGTACTTC.

A few counts support this clonotype. V and J are TRBV9 and TRBJ2-3, with TRBD2 matching over 7 bases. This CDR3 region has 14 residues. The junction had 9 bases not matched to a gene; V was cut back by 3 bases and J by 8 bases. Germline-derived CDR1 and CDR2 are SGDLS and YYNGEE. CDR3 in DNA: TGTGCCAGCAGCGCTGCGGGAGCGCGGGGTACGCAGTATTTT. Encoded protein: CASSAAGARGTQYF.

J is TRBJ2-1 and V is TRBV7-2; possible D gene TRBD2, 5 bases. Germline loops: CDR1 SGHTA, CDR2 FQGNSA. The length of the CDR3 is 15 residues. The germline V and J ends were trimmed by 4 bases and 12 bases, with 22 bases remaining between them. Here the CDR3 reads CASSSGLAFTMRQFF. In nucleotides, the CDR3 is TGTGCCAGCAGCTCCGGACTGGCCTTCACAATGAGGCAGTTCTTC.

The chain has TRBV4-2 and TRBJ2-7; TRBD2 matches 11 bases. The CDR3 loop spans 16 amino acids. Germline CDR1 is LGHNA and CDR2 is YNFKEQ. V was pared by 1 base and J by 6 bases, with 8 bases of the junction left unmatched. This CDR3 is CASSQADSGRAVEQYF. CDR3 DNA: TGTGCCAGCAGCCAAGCAGATAGCGGGAGGGCCGTCGAGCAGTACTTC.

The chain combines TRBV11-2 with TRBJ2-1; TRBD2 aligns across 11 bases. The germline V gene encodes CDR1 SGHAT and CDR2 FQNNGV. The junction had 15 bases not matched to a gene; V was cut back by 1 base and J by 7 bases. The CDR3 length is 19 residues. The CDR3 coding sequence is TGTGCCAGCAGCTTAGGAGGGGCTAGCGGGGGGCTACTTCTAAATGAGCAGTTCTTC. It encodes CASSLGGASGGLLLNEQFF. Based on the CDR3 plus reference TRBV11-2 and TRBJ2-1, the full variable domain is EAGVAQSPRYKIIEKRQSVAFWCNPISGHATLYWYQQILGQGPKLLIQFQNNGVVDDSQLPKDRFSAERLKGVDSTLKIQPAKLEDSAVYLCASSLGGASGGLLLNEQFFGPGTRLTVL.

This clonotype has more than one count but fewer than ten. The V and J genes are TRBV7-2 and TRBJ2-1, with 13 bases aligning to TRBD2. V lost 5 bases to trimming and J lost 10 bases; unmatched junction nucleotides: 11. The CDR3 spans 16 residues. Germline-derived CDR1 and CDR2 are SGHTA and FQGNSA. DNA of the CDR3: TGTGCCAGCAGCCCTCGGACTAGCGGGAGTCATGTGGAGCAGTTCTTC. Its protein is CASSPRTSGSHVEQFF.

V is TRBV5-1 and J is TRBJ1-1; 9 bases match TRBD1. V lost 1 base and J lost 4; bases outside the gene matches: 17. The V gene's germline CDR1 is SGHRS and CDR2 YFSETQ. The CDR3 length is 19 residues. As DNA, the CDR3 is TGCGCCAGCAGCTTGATCACAGGGGGCGCTGACTTGTTAAGCACTGAAGCTTTCTTT. As protein: CASSLITGGADLLSTEAFF.

The J gene is TRBJ2-1, the V gene TRBV5-5, with 7 bases lining up with TRBD2. CDR1 SGHKS and CDR2 YYEKEE come from the germline V gene (reference sequence). Germline trimming cut 0 bases from V and 2 bases from J; bases unmatched to any gene: 5. This CDR3 is built from 16 residues. In DNA form, the CDR3 reads TGTGCCAGCAGCTTGGGTGCTAGCGGTGCCTACAATGAGCAGTTCTTC. It specifies CASSLGASGAYNEQFF.

This clonotype was seen more than once but under ten times. The chain is built from TRBV6-1 and TRBJ2-1; D possibly corresponds to TRBD1 (6 bases). V was trimmed by 5 bases and J by 6 bases, leaving 23 bases between them. The CDR3 loop spans 17 amino acids. Germline-derived CDR1 and CDR2 are MNHNS and SASEGT. CDR3 in DNA: TGTGCCAGCAGTAAGTTCCTCGGGCCACAGGGAGTCAATGAGCAGTTCTTC. Its protein product is CASSKFLGPQGVNEQFF.

V is TRBV20-1 and J is TRBJ2-3; TRBD1 aligns across 7 bases. CDR3 length: 11 residues. The V gene's germline CDR1 is DFQATT and CDR2 SNEGSKA (reference sequence). CDR3 protein: CTPRYTGAQYF. The CDR3, as DNA: TGCACCCCACGCTACACAGGGGCGCAGTATTTT.

This clonotype was observed many times. The CDR3 is CSVSNTEAFF. Here the CDR3 DNA reads TGCAGCGTATCGAACACTGAAGCTTTCTTT. The V and J genes are TRBV29-1 and TRBJ1-1, with no clear D. Trimming took off 6 bases at V and 1 base at J, with 3 bases between the two ends. CDR3 length: 10 amino acids. Germline CDR1 and CDR2: SQVTM and ANQGSEA.

The chain uses TRBV5-1 and TRBJ2-1, with 9 positions matching TRBD1. Trimming took 7 bases from V and 5 from J; bases not matched to a gene: 13. The CDR3 contains 16 residues. Germline CDR1 SGHRS, CDR2 YFSETQ. Here the CDR3 DNA reads TGCGCCAGCCGCCCACCGTCCGGGACAGGGAACAATGAGCAGTTCTTC. Its protein is CASRPPSGTGNNEQFF.

There are a few counts of this clonotype. CDR3 bases: TGTGCCAGCAGCGCACCACCGGGACAGGGATGGAAGAACACTGAAGCTTTCTTT. Protein: CASSAPPGQGWKNTEAFF. V usage is TRBV9 and J usage is TRBJ1-1; 9 bases match TRBD1. Unmatched junction bases numbered 13, after V lost 3 bases and J lost 1 base. CDR3 size: 18 residues. In germline, CDR1 is SGDLS, CDR2 YYNGEE. Using reference TRBV9 and TRBJ1-1 for the parts outside the CDR3, the full variable domain is DSGVTQTPKHLITATGQRVTLRCSPRSGDLSVYWYQQSLDQGLQFLIQYYNGEERAKGNILERFSAQQFPDLHSELNLSSLELGDSALYFCASSAPPGQGWKNTEAFFGQGTRLTVV.

The table lists this clonotype with many counts. This chain connects TRBV18 to TRBJ2-7; 10 bases agree with TRBD2. The germline V gene encodes CDR1 KGHSH and CDR2 LQKENI. The length of the CDR3 is 16 residues. Trimming at V came to 4 bases and at J to 3 bases, leaving 9 bases not matched to a gene. For the CDR3, the DNA is TGTGCCAGCTCACTCATCTCTAGCGGGAGTAACTACGAGCAGTACTTC. Amino acid sequence: CASSLISSGSNYEQYF. The full variable domain, its missing parts supplied by reference TRBV18 and TRBJ2-7, is NAGVMQNPRHLVRRRGQEARLRCSPMKGHSHVYWYRQLPEEGLKFMVYLQKENIIDESGMPKERFSAEFPKEGPSILRIQQVVRGDSAAYFCASSLISSGSNYEQYFGPGTRLTVT.

This clonotype has a count of ten or more. The J gene is TRBJ1-5, the V gene TRBV7-9; D is possibly TRBD1 (5 bases). This CDR3 contains 13 residues. Germline loops: CDR1 SEHNR, CDR2 FQNEAQ (reference sequence). V dropped 5 bases and J dropped 3 bases, with 8 bases sitting between them. The CDR3 nucleotides read TGTGCCAGCAGCGAGGACAACAATCAGCCCCAGCATTTT. Its translation is CASSEDNNQPQHF.

This sequence joins TRBV5-1 and TRBJ2-1, with 8 bases lining up with TRBD1. Germline V gives CDR1 SGHRS, CDR2 YFSETQ. The CDR3 is 17 residues long. The junction had 9 bases not matched to a gene; V was cut back by 2 bases and J by 2 bases. The CDR3 DNA reads TGCGCCAGCAGCTTTATGCCGGGACAGGTGACCTACAATGAGCAGTTCTTC. Amino acid sequence: CASSFMPGQVTYNEQFF.

This clonotype was counted between two and nine times. The V gene is TRBV18, the J gene TRBJ2-3, with D unresolved. The germline CDR1 and CDR2 sequences are KGHSH and LQKENI. The V gene lost 2 bases and the J gene lost 5 bases, with 5 bases spanning the gap. The CDR3 loop spans 12 amino acids. The CDR3 DNA sequence: TGTGCCAGCTCACCAAGGATAGATACGCAGTATTTT. This codes for CASSPRIDTQYF.